This is a list of T cell receptor beta chains from one sample in a study of type 1 regulatory T cells. The antigens for these receptors are not known. TCRdb reprocessed the reads with MiXCR, giving one entry per CDR3 protein. Here the sample spans around 14,000 distinct CDR3 sequences, about 13% being singletons. The specimen sequenced was cultured T cells, either the whole culture or a sorted T cell fraction (not recorded which). These receptors were obtained from a human donor in good health. CDR3s include the opening cysteine and the closing phenylalanine or tryptophan. The order of the fields is D gene, CDR3 length, V gene, J gene, clone size, CDR3 DNA, CDR3 protein. A D gene is named only where the DNA matches it firmly. Size is omitted from some rows. Given values are once, few, many or a class for expanded clones.

d_gene: TRBD2; len: 12; v_gene: TRBV25-1; j_gene: TRBJ2-7; abundance: -; CDR3nt: TGTGCCAGCACTTCCTTCGGGGGGGAGCAGTACTTC; CDR3aa: CASTSFGGEQYF
d_gene: TRBD1; len: 16; v_gene: TRBV28; j_gene: TRBJ2-7; abundance: many; CDR3nt: TGTGCCACCCGTACTTTAGGACAGGGAAGAATCTACGAGCAGTACTTC; CDR3aa: CATRTLGQGRIYEQYF
d_gene: -; len: 16; v_gene: TRBV27; j_gene: TRBJ2-3; abundance: -; CDR3nt: TGTGCCAGCAGTTTATTGGGGGCGATTAGGAAAGATACGCAGTATTTT; CDR3aa: CASSLLGAIRKDTQYF
d_gene: TRBD2; len: 18; v_gene: TRBV10-3; j_gene: TRBJ2-3; abundance: many; CDR3nt: TGTGCCATCACCCCGGGACTAGCGGGAGCGGGGAGCACAGATACGCAGTATTTT; CDR3aa: CAITPGLAGAGSTDTQYF
d_gene: TRBD1; len: 17; v_gene: TRBV5-1; j_gene: TRBJ1-1; abundance: many; CDR3nt: TGCGCCAGCAGCCCCGGCCGGACAGGACTAATGAACACTGAAGCTTTCTTT; CDR3aa: CASSPGRTGLMNTEAFF
d_gene: -; len: 16; v_gene: TRBV4-2; j_gene: TRBJ2-2; abundance: medium-sized; CDR3nt: TGTGCCAGCACCCGATTGCCGGGACAGAACACCGGGGAGCTGTTTTTT; CDR3aa: CASTRLPGQNTGELFF
d_gene: TRBD1; len: 15; v_gene: TRBV7-3; j_gene: TRBJ2-1; abundance: -; CDR3nt: TGTGTCAGCAGCCTACAGGGGACAACCTACAATGAGCAGTTCTTC; CDR3aa: CVSSLQGTTYNEQFF
d_gene: -; len: 15; v_gene: TRBV15; j_gene: TRBJ2-6; abundance: few; CDR3nt: TGTGCCACCAGCAGGGACCTCTCTGGGGCCAACGTCCTGACTTTC; CDR3aa: CATSRDLSGANVLTF
d_gene: -; len: 13; v_gene: TRBV7-9; j_gene: TRBJ2-7; abundance: few; CDR3nt: TGTGCCAGCAGCTTAGGGGCCGGGCGCGAGCAGTACTTC; CDR3aa: CASSLGAGREQYF
d_gene: TRBD1; len: 13; v_gene: TRBV12-3/TRBV12-4; j_gene: TRBJ2-1; abundance: large; CDR3nt: TGTGCCACCCGGGACAGGGAGTACAATGAGCAGTTCTTC; CDR3aa: CATRDREYNEQFF
d_gene: -; len: 13; v_gene: TRBV27; j_gene: TRBJ1-2; abundance: many; CDR3nt: TGTGCCAGCAGTTGGGGGGAGGGGCATGGCTACACCTTC; CDR3aa: CASSWGEGHGYTF
d_gene: -; len: 13; v_gene: TRBV5-1; j_gene: TRBJ2-7; abundance: -; CDR3nt: TGCGCCAGCAGCTCGGGGACCACATACGAGCAGTACTTC; CDR3aa: CASSSGTTYEQYF
d_gene: TRBD2; len: 13; v_gene: TRBV20-1; j_gene: TRBJ2-3; abundance: many; CDR3nt: TGCAGTGTTGGACTAGCGGGAGGGCCTACGCAGTATTTT; CDR3aa: CSVGLAGGPTQYF
d_gene: -; len: 12; v_gene: TRBV20-1; j_gene: TRBJ2-3; abundance: -; CDR3nt: TGCAGTGCTCTGGGGGTGCCAGATACGCAGTATTTT; CDR3aa: CSALGVPDTQYF
d_gene: -; len: 15; v_gene: TRBV7-2; j_gene: TRBJ2-2; abundance: many; CDR3nt: TGTGCCAGCAGTGAGGCTAGGGGATTAGCCGGGGAGCTGTTTTTT; CDR3aa: CASSEARGLAGELFF
d_gene: TRBD2; len: 16; v_gene: TRBV30; j_gene: TRBJ2-2; abundance: many; CDR3nt: TGTGCCTGGAGCGGGGTGGGACTAGCGGGCACCGGGGAGCTGTTTTTT; CDR3aa: CAWSGVGLAGTGELFF
d_gene: -; len: 14; v_gene: TRBV6-5; j_gene: TRBJ1-2; abundance: medium-sized; CDR3nt: TGTGCCAGCAGTTACTCGACGCAAACCTATGGCTACACCTTC; CDR3aa: CASSYSTQTYGYTF
d_gene: -; len: 15; v_gene: TRBV7-9; j_gene: TRBJ1-4; abundance: many; CDR3nt: TGTGCCAGCAGTTTAGACTTCGCGGCTAATGAAAAACTGTTTTTT; CDR3aa: CASSLDFAANEKLFF
d_gene: -; len: 13; v_gene: TRBV18; j_gene: TRBJ2-5; abundance: -; CDR3nt: TGTGCCAGCTCACTGGGACACCAAGAGACCCAGTACTTC; CDR3aa: CASSLGHQETQYF
d_gene: TRBD1; len: 15; v_gene: TRBV5-4; j_gene: TRBJ1-1; abundance: -; CDR3nt: TGTGCCAGCAGCTTAACCGGGACAGAGAACACTGAAGCTTTCTTT; CDR3aa: CASSLTGTENTEAFF
d_gene: -; len: 14; v_gene: TRBV4-2; j_gene: TRBJ2-7; abundance: many; CDR3nt: TGTGCCAGCAGCTCGGAAGTAACCTCCTACGAGCAGTACTTC; CDR3aa: CASSSEVTSYEQYF
d_gene: TRBD1; len: 16; v_gene: TRBV4-3; j_gene: TRBJ2-1; abundance: few; CDR3nt: TGCGCCAGCAGCCAACTCCTGAGACAGGGGGCAAATGAGCAGTTCTTC; CDR3aa: CASSQLLRQGANEQFF
d_gene: -; len: 12; v_gene: TRBV20-1; j_gene: TRBJ1-4; abundance: few; CDR3nt: TGCAGTGCTAGGGGGGCCGATGAAAAACTGTTTTTT; CDR3aa: CSARGADEKLFF
d_gene: -; len: 12; v_gene: TRBV28; j_gene: TRBJ1-2; abundance: -; CDR3nt: TGTGCCAGCAGTTCCACGTCCTATGGCTACACCTTC; CDR3aa: CASSSTSYGYTF
d_gene: -; len: 13; v_gene: TRBV28; j_gene: TRBJ2-7; abundance: many; CDR3nt: TGTGCCAGCTCGACAATTTCGGTCAACGAGCAGTACTTC; CDR3aa: CASSTISVNEQYF
d_gene: -; len: 12; v_gene: TRBV7-2; j_gene: TRBJ2-1; abundance: many; CDR3nt: TGTGCCAGCAGCTCTCCGGGCAATGAGCAGTTCTTC; CDR3aa: CASSSPGNEQFF
d_gene: TRBD2; len: 15; v_gene: TRBV12-3/TRBV12-4; j_gene: TRBJ2-7; abundance: many; CDR3nt: TGTGCCAGCAGTTTTTCTAGCGGGAGATCGTACGAGCAGTACTTC; CDR3aa: CASSFSSGRSYEQYF
d_gene: TRBD1; len: 15; v_gene: TRBV5-1; j_gene: TRBJ2-5; abundance: many; CDR3nt: TGCGCCAGCAGCGGGAGTGGGACAGACTGGGAGACCCAGTACTTC; CDR3aa: CASSGSGTDWETQYF
d_gene: -; len: 12; v_gene: TRBV2; j_gene: TRBJ1-1; abundance: many; CDR3nt: TGTGCCAGCAGTGAAAAACGCACTGAAGCTTTCTTT; CDR3aa: CASSEKRTEAFF
d_gene: -; len: 17; v_gene: TRBV7-9; j_gene: TRBJ1-4; abundance: many; CDR3nt: TGTGCCAGCAGCCCAAGGGAGGTGTTCGGAACTAATGAAAAACTGTTTTTT; CDR3aa: CASSPREVFGTNEKLFF